This T cell receptor beta chain was retrieved from a study of blood T cells in healthy people across ages. With a J-beta primer mix and a sample-barcoded 5' primer, a second PCR ran about 6 to 11 cycles. TCRdb re-called the 5' RACE reads through MiXCR, storing one row per CDR3 protein. Among fewer than 650,000 distinct CDR3 sequences listed, approximately 26% were seen once. This clonotype was observed a handful of times. The length of the CDR3 is 18 residues. Germline values: CDR1 SQVTM, CDR2 ANQGSEA. The V gene lost 5 bases and the J gene lost 5 bases, with 28 bases spanning the gap. The same sample was also studied in work on T cells of mothers and their children.

The rearrangement joins TRBV29-1 to TRBJ2-4, with D perhaps TRBD1 (7 bases). Sequencing was performed on blood. The clonotype was recovered from a boy aged 2-9 years in good health. The CDR3 sequence: CSVNLQGGDVKGENIQYF. The CDR3 DNA is TGCAGCGTTAATCTGCAGGGGGGCGATGTTAAGGGGGAAAACATTCAGTACTTC.